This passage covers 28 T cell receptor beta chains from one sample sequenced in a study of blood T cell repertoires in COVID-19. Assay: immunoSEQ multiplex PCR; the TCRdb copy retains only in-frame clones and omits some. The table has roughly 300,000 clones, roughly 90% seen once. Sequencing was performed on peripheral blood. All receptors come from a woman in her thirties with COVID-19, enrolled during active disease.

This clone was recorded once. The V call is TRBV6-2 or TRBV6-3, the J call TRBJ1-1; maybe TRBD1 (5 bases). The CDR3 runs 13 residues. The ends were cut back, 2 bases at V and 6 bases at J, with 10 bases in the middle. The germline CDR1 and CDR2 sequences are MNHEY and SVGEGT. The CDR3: CASSYRGRAEAFF. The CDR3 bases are TGTGCCAGCAGTTACAGGGGTCGGGCTGAAGCTTTCTTT.

The CDR3 DNA sequence: TGTGCCAGCAGACAGGCTCACAATCAGCCCCAGCATTTT. Protein product: CASRQAHNQPQHF. The chain has TRBV21-1 and TRBJ1-5; the table's D call of TRBD1 was not tested on the DNA. TRBV21-1 is deemed a pseudogene. The CDR3 is 13 residues long.

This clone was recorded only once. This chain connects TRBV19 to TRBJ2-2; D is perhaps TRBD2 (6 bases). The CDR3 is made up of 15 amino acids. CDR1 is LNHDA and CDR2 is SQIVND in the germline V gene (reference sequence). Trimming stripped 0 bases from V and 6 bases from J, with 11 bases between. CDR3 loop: CASSIDRRDPGELFF. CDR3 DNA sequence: TGTGCCAGTAGTATAGATCGGCGGGACCCCGGGGAGCTGTTTTTT.

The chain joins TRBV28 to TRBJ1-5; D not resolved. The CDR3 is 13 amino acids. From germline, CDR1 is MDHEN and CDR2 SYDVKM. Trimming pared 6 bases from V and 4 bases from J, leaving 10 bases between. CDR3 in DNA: TGTGCCAGCAGGGCTCGGAGAAATCAGCCCCAGCATTTT. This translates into CASRARRNQPQHF.

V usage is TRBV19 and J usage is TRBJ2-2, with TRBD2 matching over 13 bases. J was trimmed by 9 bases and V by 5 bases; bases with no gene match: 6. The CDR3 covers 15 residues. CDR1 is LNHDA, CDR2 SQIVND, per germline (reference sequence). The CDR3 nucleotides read TGTGCCAGTAGTCGACTAGCGGGAGGCGGATGGGAGCTGTTTTTT. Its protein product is CASSRLAGGGWELFF.

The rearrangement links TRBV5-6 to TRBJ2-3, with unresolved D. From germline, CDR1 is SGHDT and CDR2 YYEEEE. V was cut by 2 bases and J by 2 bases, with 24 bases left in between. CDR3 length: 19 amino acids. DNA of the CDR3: TGTGCCAGCAGCTTAGGTTTAGGCGGCCCTGGGTCGTCCACAGATACGCAGTATTTT. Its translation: CASSLGLGGPGSSTDTQYF.

This CDR3 is CASRNIGTGQANYGYTF. CDR3 DNA sequence: TGTGCCAGCAGGAACATTGGGACAGGCCAAGCTAACTATGGCTACACCTTC. V and J are TRBV11-2 and TRBJ1-2; 8 nucleotides agree with TRBD1. Germline lookup yields CDR1 SGHAT and CDR2 FQNNGV. V shed 6 bases and J 0 bases; nucleotides not matched to a gene: 12. This CDR3 comprises 17 residues.

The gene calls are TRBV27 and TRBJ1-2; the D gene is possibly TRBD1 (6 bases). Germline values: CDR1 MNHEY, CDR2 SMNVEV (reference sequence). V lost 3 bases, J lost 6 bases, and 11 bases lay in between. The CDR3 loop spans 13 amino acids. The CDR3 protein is CASSFIQGDGYTF. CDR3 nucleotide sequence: TGTGCCAGCAGTTTCATACAGGGTGATGGCTACACCTTC.

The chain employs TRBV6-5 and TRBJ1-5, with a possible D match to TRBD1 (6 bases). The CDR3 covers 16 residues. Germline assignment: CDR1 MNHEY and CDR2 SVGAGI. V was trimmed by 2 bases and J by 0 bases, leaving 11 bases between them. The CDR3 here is CASSYTGTPSNQPQHF. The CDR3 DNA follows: TGTGCCAGCAGTTACACGGGGACACCTAGCAATCAGCCCCAGCATTTT.

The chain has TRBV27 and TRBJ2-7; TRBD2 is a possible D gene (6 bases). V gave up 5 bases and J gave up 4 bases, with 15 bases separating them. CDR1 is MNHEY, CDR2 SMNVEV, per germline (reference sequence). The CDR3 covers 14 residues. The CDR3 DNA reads TGTGCCAGCAGTCCCCGGGTTAGCGGATACGAGCAGTACTTC. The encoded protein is CASSPRVSGYEQYF.

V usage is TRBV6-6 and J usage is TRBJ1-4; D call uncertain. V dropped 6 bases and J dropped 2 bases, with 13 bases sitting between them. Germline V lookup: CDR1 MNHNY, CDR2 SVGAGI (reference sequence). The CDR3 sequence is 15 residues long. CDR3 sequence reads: CASRNYRGTNEKLFF. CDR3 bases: TGTGCCAGCAGGAACTATCGAGGCACTAATGAAAAACTGTTTTTT.

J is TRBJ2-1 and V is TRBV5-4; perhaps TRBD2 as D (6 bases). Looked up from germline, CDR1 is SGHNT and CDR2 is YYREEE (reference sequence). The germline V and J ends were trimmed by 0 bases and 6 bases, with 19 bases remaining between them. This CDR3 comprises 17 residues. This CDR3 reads CASSLDPGGRPFNEQFF. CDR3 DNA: TGTGCCAGCAGCTTGGACCCCGGAGGGCGACCTTTCAATGAGCAGTTCTTC. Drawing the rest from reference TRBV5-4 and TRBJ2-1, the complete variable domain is ETGVTQSPTHLIKTRGQQVTLRCSSQSGHNTVSWYQQALGQGPQFIFQYYREEENGRGNFPPRFSGLQFPNYSSELNVNALELDDSALYLCASSLDPGGRPFNEQFFGPGTRLTVL.

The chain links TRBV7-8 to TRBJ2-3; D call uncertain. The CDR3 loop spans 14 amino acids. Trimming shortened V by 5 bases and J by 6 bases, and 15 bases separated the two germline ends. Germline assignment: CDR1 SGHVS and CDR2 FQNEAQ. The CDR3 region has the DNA TGTGCCAGCAGCCTGCTGGGCCCTCTGGATACGCAGTATTTT. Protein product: CASSLLGPLDTQYF. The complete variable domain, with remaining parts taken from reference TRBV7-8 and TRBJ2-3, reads GAGVSQSPRYKVAKRGQDVALRCDPISGHVSLFWYQQALGQGPEFLTYFQNEAQLDKSGLPSDRFFAERPEGSVSTLKIQRTQQEDSAVYLCASSLLGPLDTQYFGPGTRLTVL.

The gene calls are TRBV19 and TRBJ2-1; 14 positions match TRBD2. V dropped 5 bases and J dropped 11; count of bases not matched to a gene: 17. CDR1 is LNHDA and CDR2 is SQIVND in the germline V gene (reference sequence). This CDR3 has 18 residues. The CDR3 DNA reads TGTGCCAGTAGTGTGGGGTCACCGGGACTAGCGGGAGCGGGCAAGCAGTTCTTC. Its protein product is CASSVGSPGLAGAGKQFF. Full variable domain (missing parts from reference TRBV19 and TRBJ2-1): DGGITQSPKYLFRKEGQNVTLSCEQNLNHDAMYWYRQDPGQGLRLIYYSQIVNDFQKGDIAEGYSVSREKKESFPLTVTSAQKNPTAFYLCASSVGSPGLAGAGKQFFGPGTRLTVL.

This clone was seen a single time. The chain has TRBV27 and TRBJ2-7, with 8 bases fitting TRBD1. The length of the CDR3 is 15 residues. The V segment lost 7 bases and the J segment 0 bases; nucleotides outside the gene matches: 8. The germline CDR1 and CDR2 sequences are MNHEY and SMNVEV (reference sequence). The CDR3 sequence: CASNTGTGLSYEQYF. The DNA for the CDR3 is TGTGCCAGCAATACCGGGACAGGCCTCTCCTACGAGCAGTACTTC.

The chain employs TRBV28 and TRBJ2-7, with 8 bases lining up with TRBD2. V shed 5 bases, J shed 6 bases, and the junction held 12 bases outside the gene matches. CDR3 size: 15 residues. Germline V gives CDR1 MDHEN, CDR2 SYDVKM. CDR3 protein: CASSPPGLVGGEQYF. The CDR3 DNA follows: TGTGCCAGCAGTCCCCCGGGACTAGTAGGAGGCGAGCAGTACTTC.

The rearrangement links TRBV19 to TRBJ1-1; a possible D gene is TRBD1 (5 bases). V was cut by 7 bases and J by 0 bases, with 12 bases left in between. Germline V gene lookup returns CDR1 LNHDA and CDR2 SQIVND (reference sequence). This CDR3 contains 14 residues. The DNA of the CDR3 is TGTGCCAGTAACGACAGAAGGCTGAACACTGAAGCTTTCTTT. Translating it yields CASNDRRLNTEAFF.

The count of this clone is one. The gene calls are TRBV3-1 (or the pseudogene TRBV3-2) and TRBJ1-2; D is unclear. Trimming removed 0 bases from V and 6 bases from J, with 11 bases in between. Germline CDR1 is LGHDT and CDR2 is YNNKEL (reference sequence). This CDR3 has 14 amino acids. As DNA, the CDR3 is TGTGCCAGCAGCCAAGATTGGACTTCTAATGGCTACACCTTC. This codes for CASSQDWTSNGYTF.

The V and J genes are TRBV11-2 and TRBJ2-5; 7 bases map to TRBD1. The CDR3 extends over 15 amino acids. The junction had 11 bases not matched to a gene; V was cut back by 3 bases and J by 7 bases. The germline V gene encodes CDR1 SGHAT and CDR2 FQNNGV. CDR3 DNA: TGTGCCAGCAGCTTCCTACAGGGGCGGGCTGGGACCCAGTACTTC. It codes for CASSFLQGRAGTQYF.

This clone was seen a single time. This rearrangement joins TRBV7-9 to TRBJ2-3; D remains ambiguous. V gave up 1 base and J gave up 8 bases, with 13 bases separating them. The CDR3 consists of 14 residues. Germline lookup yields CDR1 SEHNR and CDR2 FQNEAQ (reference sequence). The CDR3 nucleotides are TGTGCCAGCAGCTTAGGTCAAACTTCTGTTACGCAGTATTTT. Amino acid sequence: CASSLGQTSVTQYF. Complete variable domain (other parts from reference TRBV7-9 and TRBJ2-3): DTGVSQNPRHKITKRGQNVTFRCDPISEHNRLYWYRQTLGQGPEFLTYFQNEAQLEKSRLLSDRFSAERPKGSFSTLEIQRTEQGDSAMYLCASSLGQTSVTQYFGPGTRLTVL.

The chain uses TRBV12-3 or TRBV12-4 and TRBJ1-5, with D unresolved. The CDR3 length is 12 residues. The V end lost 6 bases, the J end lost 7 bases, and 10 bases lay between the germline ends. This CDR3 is CASSPAGQPQHF. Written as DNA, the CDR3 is TGTGCCAGCAGCCCCGCGGGGCAGCCCCAGCATTTT.

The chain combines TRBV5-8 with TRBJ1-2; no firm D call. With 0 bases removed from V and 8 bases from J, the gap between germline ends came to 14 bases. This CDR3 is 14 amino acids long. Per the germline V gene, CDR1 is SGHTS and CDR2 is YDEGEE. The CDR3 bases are TGTGCCAGCAGCTTGGCCGGGCGGGATGGGGGCTACACCTTC. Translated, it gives CASSLAGRDGGYTF.

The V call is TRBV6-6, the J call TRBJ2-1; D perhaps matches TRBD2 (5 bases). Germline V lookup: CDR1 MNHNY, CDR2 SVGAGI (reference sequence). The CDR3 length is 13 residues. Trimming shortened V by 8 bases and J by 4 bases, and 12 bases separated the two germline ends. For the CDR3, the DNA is TGTGCCAGCGCGCGGAGCGGTTACAATGAGCAGTTCTTC. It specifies CASARSGYNEQFF.

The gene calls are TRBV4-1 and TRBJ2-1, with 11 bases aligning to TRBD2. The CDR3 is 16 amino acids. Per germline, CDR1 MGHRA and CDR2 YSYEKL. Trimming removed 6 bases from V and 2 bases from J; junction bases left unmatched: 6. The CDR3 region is CASRKNSGRAYNEQFF. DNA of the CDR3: TGCGCCAGCAGGAAAAATAGCGGGAGGGCCTACAATGAGCAGTTCTTC.

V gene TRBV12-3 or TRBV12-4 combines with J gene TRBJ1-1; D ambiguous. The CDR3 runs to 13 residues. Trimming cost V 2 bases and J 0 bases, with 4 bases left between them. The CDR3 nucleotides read TGTGCCAGCAGTTTACAAATGAACACTGAAGCTTTCTTT. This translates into CASSLQMNTEAFF.

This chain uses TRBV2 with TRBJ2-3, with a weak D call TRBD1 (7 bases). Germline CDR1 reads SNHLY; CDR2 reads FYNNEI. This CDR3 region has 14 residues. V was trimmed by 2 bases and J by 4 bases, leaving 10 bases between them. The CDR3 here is CASSEQGDSDTQYF. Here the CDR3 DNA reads TGTGCCAGCAGTGAACAGGGGGACTCAGATACGCAGTATTTT.

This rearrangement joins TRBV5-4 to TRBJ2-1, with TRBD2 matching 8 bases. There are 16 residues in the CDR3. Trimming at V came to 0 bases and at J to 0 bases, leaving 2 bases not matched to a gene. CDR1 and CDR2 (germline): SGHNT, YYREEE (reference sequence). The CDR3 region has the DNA TGTGCCAGCAGCTTGGTAGCGGGGAGCTCCTACAATGAGCAGTTCTTC. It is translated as CASSLVAGSSYNEQFF. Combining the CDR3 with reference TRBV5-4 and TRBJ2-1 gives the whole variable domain ETGVTQSPTHLIKTRGQQVTLRCSSQSGHNTVSWYQQALGQGPQFIFQYYREEENGRGNFPPRFSGLQFPNYSSELNVNALELDDSALYLCASSLVAGSSYNEQFFGPGTRLTVL.

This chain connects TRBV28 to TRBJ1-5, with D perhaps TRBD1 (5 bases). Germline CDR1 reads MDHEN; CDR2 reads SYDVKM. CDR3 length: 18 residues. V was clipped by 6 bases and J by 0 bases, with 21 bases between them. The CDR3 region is CASRAAAGWRDSNQPQHF. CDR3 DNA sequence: TGTGCCAGCAGGGCAGCGGCAGGGTGGCGGGATAGCAATCAGCCCCAGCATTTT.